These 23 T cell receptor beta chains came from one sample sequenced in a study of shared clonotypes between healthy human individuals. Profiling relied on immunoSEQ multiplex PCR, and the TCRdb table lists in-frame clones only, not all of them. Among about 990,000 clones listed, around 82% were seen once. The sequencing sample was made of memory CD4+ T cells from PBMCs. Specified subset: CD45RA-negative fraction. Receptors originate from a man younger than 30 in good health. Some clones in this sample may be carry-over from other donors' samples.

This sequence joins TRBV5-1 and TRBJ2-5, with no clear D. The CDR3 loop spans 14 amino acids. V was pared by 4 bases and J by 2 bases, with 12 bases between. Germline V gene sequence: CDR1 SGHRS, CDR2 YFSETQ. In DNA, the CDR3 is TGCGCCAGCAGCGCGAGGACCAATCAAGAGACCCAGTACTTC. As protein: CASSARTNQETQYF.

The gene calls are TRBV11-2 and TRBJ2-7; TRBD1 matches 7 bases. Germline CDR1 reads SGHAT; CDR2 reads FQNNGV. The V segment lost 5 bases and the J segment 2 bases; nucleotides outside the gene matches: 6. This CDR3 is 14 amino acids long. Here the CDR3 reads CASSRGQVAYEQYF. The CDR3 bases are TGTGCCAGCAGCCGAGGACAGGTGGCCTACGAGCAGTACTTC. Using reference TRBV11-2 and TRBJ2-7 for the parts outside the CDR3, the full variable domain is EAGVAQSPRYKIIEKRQSVAFWCNPISGHATLYWYQQILGQGPKLLIQFQNNGVVDDSQLPKDRFSAERLKGVDSTLKIQPAKLEDSAVYLCASSRGQVAYEQYFGPGTRLTVT.

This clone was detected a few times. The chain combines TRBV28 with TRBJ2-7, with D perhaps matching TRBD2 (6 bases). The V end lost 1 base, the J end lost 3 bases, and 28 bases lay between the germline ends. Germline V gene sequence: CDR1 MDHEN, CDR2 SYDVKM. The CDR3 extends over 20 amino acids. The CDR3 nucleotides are TGTGCCAGCAGTTTATTTCGGGGGTCTAATTTCGAATTGGAGAGCTACGAGCAGTACTTC. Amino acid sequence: CASSLFRGSNFELESYEQYF.

CDR3 coding DNA: TGTGCCAGCAACAGCCCCCGAGGTCCCTCCTACAATGAGCAGTTCTTC. As protein: CASNSPRGPSYNEQFF. The rearrangement links TRBV11-2 to TRBJ2-1; D remains ambiguous. Trimming removed 7 bases at V and 0 bases at J, with 16 bases between. The CDR3 totals 16 residues. Per germline, CDR1 SGHAT and CDR2 FQNNGV.

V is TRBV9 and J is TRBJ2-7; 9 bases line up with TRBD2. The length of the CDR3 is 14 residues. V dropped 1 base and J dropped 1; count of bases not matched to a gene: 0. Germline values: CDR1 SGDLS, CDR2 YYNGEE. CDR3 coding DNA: TGTGCCAGCAGCGTACTAGCGGGGTCCTACGAGCAGTACTTC. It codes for CASSVLAGSYEQYF.

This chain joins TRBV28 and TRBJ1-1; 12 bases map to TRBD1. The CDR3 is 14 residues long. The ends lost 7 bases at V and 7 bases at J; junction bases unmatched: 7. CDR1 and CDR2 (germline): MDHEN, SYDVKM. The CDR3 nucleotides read TGTGCCAGCACCAGGGACAGGGGGCAGGGTGAAGCTTTCTTT. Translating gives CASTRDRGQGEAFF.

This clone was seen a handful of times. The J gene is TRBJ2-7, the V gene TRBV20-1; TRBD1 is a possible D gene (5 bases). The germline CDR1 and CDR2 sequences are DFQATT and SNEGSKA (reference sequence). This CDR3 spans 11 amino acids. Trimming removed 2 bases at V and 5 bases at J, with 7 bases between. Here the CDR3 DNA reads TGCAGTGCTAGACAGGGCCACGAGCAGTACTTC. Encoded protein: CSARQGHEQYF.

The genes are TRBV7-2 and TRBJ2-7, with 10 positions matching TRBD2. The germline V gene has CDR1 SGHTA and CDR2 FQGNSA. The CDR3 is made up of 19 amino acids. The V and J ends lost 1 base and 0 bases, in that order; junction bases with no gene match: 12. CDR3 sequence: CASSLEGLAGAMGSYEQYF. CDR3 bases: TGTGCCAGCAGCTTAGAGGGTCTAGCGGGAGCTATGGGCTCCTACGAGCAGTACTTC.

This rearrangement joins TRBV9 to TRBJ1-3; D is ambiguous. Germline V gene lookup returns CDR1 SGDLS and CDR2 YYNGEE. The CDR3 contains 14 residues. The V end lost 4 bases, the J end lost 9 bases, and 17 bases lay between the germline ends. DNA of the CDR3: TGTGCCAGCAGCAAAGGACGAGGTAGGGCCACCATATATTTT. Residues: CASSKGRGRATIYF.

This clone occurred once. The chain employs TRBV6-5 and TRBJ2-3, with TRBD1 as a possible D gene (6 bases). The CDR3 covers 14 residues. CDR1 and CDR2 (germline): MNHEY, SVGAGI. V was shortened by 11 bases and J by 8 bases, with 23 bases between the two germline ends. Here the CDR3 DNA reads TGTGCCGTCAAACAGGGTGGATTCTTCGGTACGCAGTATTTT. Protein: CAVKQGGFFGTQYF.

CDR3: CASSLEAAGDNEQFF. The CDR3 DNA reads TGCGCCAGCAGCTTGGAGGCGGCAGGGGACAATGAGCAGTTCTTC. The V and J genes are TRBV5-1 and TRBJ2-1, with D perhaps matching TRBD1 (6 bases). Trimming removed 0 bases from V and 5 bases from J, with 12 bases in between. Germline CDR1 is SGHRS and CDR2 is YFSETQ. This CDR3 is 15 amino acids long.

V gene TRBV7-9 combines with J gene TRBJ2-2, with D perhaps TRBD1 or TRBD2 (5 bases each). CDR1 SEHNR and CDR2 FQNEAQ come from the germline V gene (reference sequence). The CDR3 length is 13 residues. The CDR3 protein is CATLGANTGELFF. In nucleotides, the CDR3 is TGTGCTACCCTGGGGGCGAACACCGGGGAGCTGTTTTTT.

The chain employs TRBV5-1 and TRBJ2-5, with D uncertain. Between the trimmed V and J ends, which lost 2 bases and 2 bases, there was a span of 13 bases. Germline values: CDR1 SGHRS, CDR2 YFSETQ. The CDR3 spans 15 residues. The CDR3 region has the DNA TGCGCCAGCAGCTTAATACAGCCGTCACAAGAGACCCAGTACTTC. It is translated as CASSLIQPSQETQYF.

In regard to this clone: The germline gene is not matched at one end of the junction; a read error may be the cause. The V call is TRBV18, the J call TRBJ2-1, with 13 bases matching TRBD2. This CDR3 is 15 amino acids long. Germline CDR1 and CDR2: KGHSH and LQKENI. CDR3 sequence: CASAPGLAGSDEQFF. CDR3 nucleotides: TGTGCCAGCGCACCGGGACTAGCGGGAAGTGATGAGCAGTTCTTC. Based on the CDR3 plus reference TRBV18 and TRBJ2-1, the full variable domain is NAGVMQNPRHLVRRRGQEARLRCSPMKGHSHVYWYRQLPEEGLKFMVYLQKENIIDESGMPKERFSAEFPKEGPSILRIQQVVRGDSAAYFCASAPGLAGSDEQFFGPGTRLTVL.

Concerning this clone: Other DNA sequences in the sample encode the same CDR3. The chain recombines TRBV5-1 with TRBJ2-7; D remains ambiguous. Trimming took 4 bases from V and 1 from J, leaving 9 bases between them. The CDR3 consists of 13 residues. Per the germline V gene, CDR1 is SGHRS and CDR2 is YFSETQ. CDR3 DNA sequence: TGCGCCAGCAGCGCCCCATCATCCTACGAGCAGTACTTC. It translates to CASSAPSSYEQYF.

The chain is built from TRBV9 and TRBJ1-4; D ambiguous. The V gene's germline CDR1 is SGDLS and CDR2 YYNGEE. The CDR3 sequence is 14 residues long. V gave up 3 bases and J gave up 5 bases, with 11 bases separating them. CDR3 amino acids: CASSAQGSNEKLFF. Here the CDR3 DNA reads TGTGCCAGCAGCGCCCAAGGGTCAAATGAAAAACTGTTTTTT.

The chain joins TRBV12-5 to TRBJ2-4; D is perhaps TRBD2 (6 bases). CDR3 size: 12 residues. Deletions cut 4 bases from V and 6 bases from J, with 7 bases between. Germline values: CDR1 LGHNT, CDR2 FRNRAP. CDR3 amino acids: CASGSEGNIQYF. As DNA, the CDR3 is TGTGCTAGTGGTTCGGAGGGAAACATTCAGTACTTC. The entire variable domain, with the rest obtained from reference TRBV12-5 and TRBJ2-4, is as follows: DARVTQTPRHKVTEMGQEVTMRCQPILGHNTVFWYRQTMMQGLELLAYFRNRAPLDDSGMPKDRFSAEMPDATLATLKIQPSEPRDSAVYFCASGSEGNIQYFGAGTRLSVL.

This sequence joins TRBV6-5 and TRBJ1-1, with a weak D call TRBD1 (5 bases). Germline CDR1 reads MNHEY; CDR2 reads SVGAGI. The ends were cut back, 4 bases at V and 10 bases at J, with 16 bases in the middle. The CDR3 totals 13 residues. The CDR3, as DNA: TGTGCCAGCAGTTCCCAGGAGAGGGGAGCAGCTTTCTTT. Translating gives CASSSQERGAAFF.

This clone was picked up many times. As DNA, the CDR3 is TGTGCCAGCAGCTTAAATGTGGGGCAGCCCCAGCATTTT. Protein: CASSLNVGQPQHF. The rearrangement links TRBV7-3 to TRBJ1-5; D uncertain. The CDR3 runs to 13 residues. Per the germline V gene, CDR1 is SGHTA and CDR2 is FQGTGA. Trimming shortened V by 1 base and J by 7 bases, and 8 bases separated the two germline ends.

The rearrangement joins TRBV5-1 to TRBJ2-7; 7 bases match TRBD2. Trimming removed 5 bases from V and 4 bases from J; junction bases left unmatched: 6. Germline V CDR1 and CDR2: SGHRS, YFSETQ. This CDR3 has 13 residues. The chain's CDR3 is CASSPRESYEQYF. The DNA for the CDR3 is TGCGCCAGCAGTCCGCGGGAGTCGTACGAGCAGTACTTC.

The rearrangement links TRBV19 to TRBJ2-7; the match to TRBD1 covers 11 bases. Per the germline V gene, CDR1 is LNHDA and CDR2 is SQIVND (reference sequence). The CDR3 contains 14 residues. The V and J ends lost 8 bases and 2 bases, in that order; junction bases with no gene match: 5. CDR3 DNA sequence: TGTGCCAGTGATCCGGGACAGGGGGCCTACGAGCAGTACTTC. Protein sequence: CASDPGQGAYEQYF.

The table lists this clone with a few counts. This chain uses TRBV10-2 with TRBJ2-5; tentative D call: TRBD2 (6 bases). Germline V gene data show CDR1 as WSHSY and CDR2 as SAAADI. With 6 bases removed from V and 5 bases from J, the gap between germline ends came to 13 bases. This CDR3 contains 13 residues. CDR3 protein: CASRRTIGETQYF. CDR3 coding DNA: TGCGCCAGCAGACGGACTATAGGGGAGACCCAGTACTTC.

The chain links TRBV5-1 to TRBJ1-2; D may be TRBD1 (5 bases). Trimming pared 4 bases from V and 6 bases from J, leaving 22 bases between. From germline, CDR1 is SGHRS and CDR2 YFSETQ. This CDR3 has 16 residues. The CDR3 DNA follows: TGCGCCAGCAGCCCCTCACGTGGGAGGGGCATTCATGGCTACACCTTC. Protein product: CASSPSRGRGIHGYTF.